This TCR beta chain was captured in a study of blood T cell repertoires in COVID-19. Turning to the study itself: The samples span acute and convalescent COVID-19 from the United States, Italy and Spain.

Under the authors' procedure: Reference gene primers were amplified, and this amplification served to estimate nucleated cell counts. Produced via immunoSEQ multiplex PCR; TCRdb's table is partial and in-frame only. For V, J and clone size, that table is used; D and trimming come from the DNA. This table has 130,000 to 150,000 clones, around four fifths appearing once. The CDR3 length is 14 residues. In germline, CDR1 is KGHDR, CDR2 SFDVKD. Deletions cut 3 bases from V and 7 bases from J, with 11 bases between. The genes are TRBV24-1 and TRBJ2-2; TRBD1 is a possible D gene (6 bases). The sequence was obtained from a woman aged 40 to 49 with active or convalescent COVID-19. Sequencing input: peripheral blood. The CDR3 protein is CATSDTHRDGELFF. The CDR3 DNA follows: TGTGCCACCAGTGATACCCACAGGGACGGGGAGCTGTTTTTT.